The 31 T cell receptor beta chains in this list originate from one sample, sequenced in a study of blood T cell repertoires in COVID-19. Assay used: immunoSEQ multiplex PCR; TCRdb lists only in-frame clones, some missing. The sample carries approximately 60,000 clones, 85% recorded once. Sequencing was performed on peripheral blood. These receptors were collected from a human donor in a cohort sampled during active COVID-19.

This rearrangement joins TRBV6-5 to TRBJ1-1; 7 nucleotides line up with TRBD1. After removal of 4 bases from V and 11 bases from J, the junction contained 7 bases not matched to a gene. Looked up from germline, CDR1 is MNHEY and CDR2 is SVGAGI. The CDR3 runs 12 residues. The chain's CDR3 is CASSSIQGVAFF. The CDR3 DNA reads as TGTGCCAGCAGTTCGATCCAGGGGGTGGCTTTCTTT.

This clone was detected a few times. This chain uses TRBV4-2 with TRBJ2-5; 7 positions agree with TRBD1. The V gene's germline CDR1 is LGHNA and CDR2 YNFKEQ. V gave up 1 base and J gave up 4 bases; unmatched junction bases: 6. CDR3 length: 15 amino acids. CDR3 bases: TGTGCCAGCAGCCAAGGAGGGGGCAGGCCAGAGACCCAGTACTTC. Translation: CASSQGGGRPETQYF.

The chain links TRBV7-9 to TRBJ1-1; 11 bases line up with TRBD1. V lost 5 bases, J lost 4 bases, and 6 bases stayed unmatched. The germline CDR1 and CDR2 sequences are SEHNR and FQNEAQ (reference sequence). The CDR3 is 15 amino acids. DNA for the CDR3: TGTGCCAGCAGCGCCCGGACAGGGGGCTTCACTGAAGCTTTCTTT. Translating it yields CASSARTGGFTEAFF.

This rearrangement joins TRBV24-1 to TRBJ2-7, with D perhaps TRBD2 (6 bases). V was pared by 4 bases and J by 6 bases, with 18 bases between. Germline-derived CDR1 and CDR2 are KGHDR and SFDVKD. The CDR3 loop spans 15 amino acids. The CDR3 DNA follows: TGTGCCACCAGTGACCCTAACGGGGGTTTAAGCGAGCAGTACTTC. It encodes CATSDPNGGLSEQYF.

The rearrangement uses TRBV7-9 and TRBJ2-1; weak D call: TRBD1 (6 bases). The CDR3 is 15 amino acids. V dropped 5 bases and J dropped 3 bases, with 14 bases sitting between them. In germline, CDR1 is SEHNR, CDR2 FQNEAQ (reference sequence). The CDR3 is CASSIHREYYNEQFF. Here the CDR3 DNA reads TGTGCCAGCAGCATACACAGGGAGTACTACAATGAGCAGTTCTTC. The whole variable domain, filled in from reference TRBV7-9 and TRBJ2-1, reads DTGVSQNPRHKITKRGQNVTFRCDPISEHNRLYWYRQTLGQGPEFLTYFQNEAQLEKSRLLSDRFSAERPKGSFSTLEIQRTEQGDSAMYLCASSIHREYYNEQFFGPGTRLTVL.

This clone occurred many times. The chain is built from TRBV2 and TRBJ1-2, with 9 nucleotides matching TRBD1. This CDR3 spans 15 amino acids. Losses at the gene ends were 6 bases for V and 4 bases for J; bases not matched to a gene: 9. CDR1 and CDR2 from the germline V gene are SNHLY and FYNNEI. For the CDR3, the DNA is TGTGCCAGCAGGGACCGGGACAGGGATCCCTATGGCTACACCTTC. This translates into CASRDRDRDPYGYTF. Variable domain in full (rest from reference TRBV2 and TRBJ1-2): EPEVTQTPSHQVTQMGQEVILRCVPISNHLYFYWYRQILGQKVEFLVSFYNNEISEKSEIFDDQFSVERPDGSNFTLKIRSTKLEDSAMYFCASRDRDRDPYGYTFGSGTRLTVV.

This chain connects TRBV3-1 (or the pseudogene TRBV3-2) to TRBJ2-1; D may be TRBD2 (6 bases). The CDR3 runs 15 residues. Germline V lookup: CDR1 LGHDT, CDR2 YNNKEL (reference sequence). The V end lost 4 bases, the J end lost 0 bases, and 10 bases lay between the germline ends. The CDR3 region has the DNA TGTGCCAGCAGCCCGGACTATCTCTCCTACAATGAGCAGTTCTTC. Translating gives CASSPDYLSYNEQFF.

The chain uses TRBV9 and TRBJ1-1; a weak D match, TRBD1 (6 bases). The CDR3 covers 13 residues. V was cut by 3 bases and J by 5 bases, with 11 bases left in between. Germline-derived CDR1 and CDR2 are SGDLS and YYNGEE. CDR3 DNA: TGTGCCAGCAGCGGATTACAGGGAACTGAAGCTTTCTTT. Its protein product is CASSGLQGTEAFF. Full variable domain (rest looked up from reference TRBV9 and TRBJ1-1): DSGVTQTPKHLITATGQRVTLRCSPRSGDLSVYWYQQSLDQGLQFLIQYYNGEERAKGNILERFSAQQFPDLHSELNLSSLELGDSALYFCASSGLQGTEAFFGQGTRLTVV.

This clone appeared a few times. This chain connects TRBV6-2 or TRBV6-3 to TRBJ2-1; TRBD2 matches 13 bases. Germline V gives CDR1 MNHEY, CDR2 SVGEGT. The CDR3 covers 19 residues. J was trimmed by 9 bases and V by 2 bases; bases with no gene match: 16. The CDR3 loop is CASSYQGLAGFGMLVEQFF. CDR3 sequence (DNA): TGTGCCAGCAGTTACCAGGGACTAGCGGGGTTCGGGATGTTGGTTGAGCAGTTCTTC.

The chain joins TRBV6-5 to TRBJ2-7, with a tentative D call TRBD2 (6 bases). Trimming cost V 6 bases and J 7 bases, with 13 bases left between them. CDR3 size: 12 residues. Germline V gives CDR1 MNHEY, CDR2 SVGAGI. The CDR3 loop is CASRPGAGEQYF. The CDR3 bases are TGTGCCAGCAGGCCGGGTGCGGGAGAGCAGTACTTC.

This chain joins TRBV12-3 or TRBV12-4 and TRBJ2-1; no clear D gene. There are 13 residues in the CDR3. V was trimmed by 3 bases and J by 4 bases, leaving 7 bases between them. The CDR3 nucleotides are TGTGCCAGCAGTTTGGGCAGTTACAATGAGCAGTTCTTC. Translation gives CASSLGSYNEQFF.

The gene calls are TRBV2 and TRBJ2-5; 8 nucleotides match TRBD1. With 3 bases clipped from V and 5 bases from J, the junction kept 5 bases outside the gene matches. The CDR3 consists of 14 residues. From germline, CDR1 is SNHLY and CDR2 FYNNEI. As DNA, the CDR3 is TGTGCCAGCAGTGACGGACAGGGTTTTGAGACCCAGTACTTC. Protein sequence: CASSDGQGFETQYF.

This clone was recorded only once. The rearrangement links TRBV9 to TRBJ2-3, with TRBD1 as a possible D gene (7 bases). Germline V gene lookup returns CDR1 SGDLS and CDR2 YYNGEE. Trimming left V 0 bases short and J 1 base short, with 12 bases between. This CDR3 is 16 amino acids long. CDR3 residues: CASSVDPRGGTDTQYF. The CDR3 coding sequence is TGTGCCAGCAGCGTAGATCCCAGGGGGGGCACAGATACGCAGTATTTT. Complete variable domain (other parts from reference TRBV9 and TRBJ2-3): DSGVTQTPKHLITATGQRVTLRCSPRSGDLSVYWYQQSLDQGLQFLIQYYNGEERAKGNILERFSAQQFPDLHSELNLSSLELGDSALYFCASSVDPRGGTDTQYFGPGTRLTVL.

The chain couples TRBV7-9 to TRBJ2-1; no clear D. CDR1 is SEHNR and CDR2 is FQNEAQ in the germline V gene (reference sequence). The CDR3 sequence is 15 residues long. V lost 2 bases to trimming and J lost 2 bases, with 10 bases between them. The CDR3 DNA reads as TGTGCCAGCAGCTTACAAGGAGATCCCTACAATGAGCAGTTCTTC. Its translation: CASSLQGDPYNEQFF.

This clone was picked up many times. V and J are TRBV4-3 and TRBJ1-2, with D uncertain. V shed 4 bases and J shed 2 bases, with 14 bases lying between them. Germline V lookup: CDR1 LGHNA, CDR2 YSLEER. The CDR3 contains 15 residues. CDR3 sequence (DNA): TGCGCCAGCAGCCCTCGGAGGGTATTAAACTATGGCTACACCTTC. Residues: CASSPRRVLNYGYTF.

The V gene is TRBV10-2, the J gene TRBJ2-5; TRBD1 agrees at 8 bases. CDR3 length equals 15 residues. With 6 bases clipped from V and 0 bases from J, the junction kept 6 bases outside the gene matches. Germline CDR1 is WSHSY and CDR2 is SAAADI. The CDR3 nucleotides read TGCGCCAGCAGGGGACAGGAGTTTTACCAAGAGACCCAGTACTTC. This gives the protein CASRGQEFYQETQYF.

The table lists this clone with a few counts. The V gene is TRBV6-2 or TRBV6-3, the J gene TRBJ1-6; D is unresolved. Germline CDR1 and CDR2: MNHEY and SVGEGT. V was clipped by 2 bases and J by 7 bases, with 3 bases between them. This CDR3 spans 12 amino acids. CDR3 bases: TGTGCCAGCAGTTACCAGAATTCACCCCTCCACTTT. Encoded protein: CASSYQNSPLHF.

The chain is built from TRBV5-4 and TRBJ1-1; TRBD1 might be the D (5 bases). The CDR3 spans 15 residues. The V and J ends lost 4 bases and 2 bases respectively, with 15 bases between them. Looked up from germline, CDR1 is SGHNT and CDR2 is YYREEE (reference sequence). The chain's CDR3 is CASSQSSTDNTEAFF. The CDR3 bases are TGTGCCAGCAGCCAAAGTTCGACAGATAACACTGAAGCTTTCTTT.

The rearrangement uses TRBV18 and TRBJ1-1, with 8 bases that match TRBD1. The germline gives CDR1 KGHSH, CDR2 LQKENI. Trimming took 3 bases from V and 8 from J; bases not matched to a gene: 8. This CDR3 region has 14 residues. The CDR3 loop reads CASSPGPNRGEAFF. In DNA, the CDR3 is TGTGCCAGCTCACCGGGCCCGAACAGGGGGGAAGCTTTCTTT.

The rearrangement joins TRBV6-5 to TRBJ1-3, with 8 bases that match TRBD1. Germline CDR1 and CDR2: MNHEY and SVGAGI. Trimming cost V 10 bases and J 3 bases; bases outside gene matches: 2. CDR3 size: 12 residues. The CDR3 DNA reads TGTGCCACTACAGGGGGTGGAAACACCATATATTTT. Translation gives CATTGGGNTIYF.

The rearrangement links TRBV18 to TRBJ2-6, with 8 bases fitting TRBD1. The CDR3 runs 18 residues. The V segment lost 2 bases and the J segment 0 bases; nucleotides outside the gene matches: 6. From germline, CDR1 is KGHSH and CDR2 LQKENI. The CDR3 loop is CASSPVGQEVSGANVLTF. CDR3 in DNA: TGTGCCAGCTCACCAGTGGGACAGGAAGTCTCTGGGGCCAACGTCCTGACTTTC.

As concerns this clone: A junction boundary mismatches the germline segment, possibly from a read error. Different DNA sequences within this sample yield the same CDR3. The chain employs TRBV4-3 and TRBJ2-2; 7 bases line up with TRBD1. Germline V lookup: CDR1 LGHNA, CDR2 YSLEER. The CDR3 consists of 13 residues. CDR3 amino acids: CASSQQGVRELFF. The CDR3 DNA follows: TGCGCCAGCAGCCAACAGGGGGTCCGGGAACTGTTTTTT.

The rearrangement joins TRBV7-2 to TRBJ2-1, with 10 nucleotides matching TRBD2. Germline V CDR1 and CDR2: SGHTA, FQGNSA. The CDR3 loop spans 15 amino acids. Trimming took 4 bases from V and 5 from J; bases not matched to a gene: 5. CDR3 DNA: TGTGCCAGCAGCTGGCTAGCGGGGGCGAACAATGAGCAGTTCTTC. Translating it yields CASSWLAGANNEQFF.

The V call is TRBV5-1, the J call TRBJ2-1, with 7 bases lining up with TRBD1. The V segment lost 5 bases and the J segment 8 bases; nucleotides outside the gene matches: 7. The CDR3 spans 13 residues. From germline, CDR1 is SGHRS and CDR2 YFSETQ. Here the CDR3 DNA reads TGCGCCAGCAGGTTGACAGGGTCGGATGAGCAGTTCTTC. Translating it yields CASRLTGSDEQFF.

The chain uses TRBV4-3 and TRBJ1-2; D gene uncertain. V was shortened by 0 bases and J by 0 bases, with 14 bases between the two germline ends. Germline CDR1 and CDR2: LGHNA and YSLEER. The CDR3 is 17 residues long. The CDR3, as DNA: TGCGCCAGCAGCCAAGATTTCGCGGCTGGAGCTAACTATGGCTACACCTTC. This translates into CASSQDFAAGANYGYTF.

The chain carries TRBV4-3 and TRBJ2-2; perhaps TRBD2 as D (5 bases). This CDR3 is built from 15 residues. Germline CDR1 is LGHNA and CDR2 is YSLEER. Trimming stripped 3 bases from V and 6 bases from J, with 14 bases between. The CDR3 DNA follows: TGCGCCAGCAGCCAGCACCCCCTCGGGGCCGGGGAGCTGTTTTTT. Translation gives CASSQHPLGAGELFF.

This clone has just a few counts. The chain recombines TRBV6-2 or TRBV6-3 with TRBJ2-7, with 7 bases identical to TRBD2. The trim removed 5 bases at V and 6 bases at J, leaving 7 bases unmatched. The CDR3 spans 13 residues. From germline, CDR1 is MNHEY and CDR2 SVGEGT. CDR3 region: CASSGLVDSEQYF. DNA for the CDR3: TGTGCCAGCAGTGGACTAGTTGACTCCGAGCAGTACTTC.

The chain combines TRBV10-3 with TRBJ2-5, with 9 bases matching TRBD2. Germline V gene sequence: CDR1 ENHRY, CDR2 SYGVKD. The CDR3 spans 16 residues. V lost 4 bases to trimming and J lost 1 base; unmatched junction nucleotides: 7. The CDR3 spells CAISAIAGAPQETQYF. For the CDR3, the DNA is TGTGCCATCAGTGCGATAGCGGGGGCCCCCCAAGAGACCCAGTACTTC.

The chain joins TRBV21-1 to TRBJ1-2; the table's D call of TRBD1 was not tested on the DNA. TRBV21-1 is noted as a pseudogene. The CDR3 has 15 amino acids. Here the CDR3 reads CASSKVDRVSYGYTF. The CDR3 bases are TGTGCCAGCAGCAAAGTGGACAGGGTTAGCTATGGCTACACCTTC.

This clone was detected a few times. The chain links TRBV9 to TRBJ2-3, with 9 bases fitting TRBD2. After removal of 0 bases from V and 0 bases from J, the junction contained 2 bases not matched to a gene. Germline CDR1 SGDLS, CDR2 YYNGEE. CDR3 size: 16 residues. The CDR3 sequence is CASSVGLAVSTDTQYF. In nucleotides, the CDR3 is TGTGCCAGCAGCGTAGGACTAGCGGTGAGCACAGATACGCAGTATTTT.

The chain employs TRBV30 and TRBJ2-7, with D possibly matching TRBD2 (6 bases). Germline CDR1 reads GTSNPN; CDR2 reads SVGIG (reference sequence). Trimming removed 5 bases from V and 4 bases from J, with 12 bases in between. The CDR3 spans 12 residues. The CDR3 is CAWEGGPYEQYF. The CDR3 bases are TGTGCCTGGGAGGGAGGACCTTACGAGCAGTACTTC.